Below, 3 T cell receptor beta chains from the same sample are listed, as sequenced in a study of T cell responses to AZD1222 COVID-19 vaccine. Repertoires were generated with immunoSEQ multiplex PCR, while TCRdb's copy carries only in-frame clones and drops some. Of tens of thousands of clones listed, over 75% were seen once; the top ten hold approximately 5.5%. The specimen was peripheral blood, collected on day 0 of AZD1222 vaccination. All receptors derive from an adult in good health.

This rearrangement joins TRBV7-2 to TRBJ2-1, with 12 bases that match TRBD2. Germline-derived CDR1 and CDR2 are SGHTA and FQGNSA. The CDR3 contains 16 residues. V gave up 1 base and J gave up 4 bases; unmatched junction bases: 2. Written as DNA, the CDR3 is TGTGCCAGCAGCTTAGTTCTAGCGGGAGGGTACAATGAGCAGTTCTTC. This gives the protein CASSLVLAGGYNEQFF.

This chain joins TRBV28 and TRBJ1-2; D is uncertain. The ends were cut back, 8 bases at V and 11 bases at J, with 21 bases in the middle. CDR1 is MDHEN and CDR2 is SYDVKM in the germline V gene. The CDR3 runs to 13 residues. The chain's CDR3 is CASSLPGGQGYTF. The CDR3 bases are TGTGCCAGCTCCCTCCCGGGAGGTCAAGGTTACACCTTC.

The V and J genes are TRBV19 and TRBJ1-5, with D unclear. CDR1 is LNHDA, CDR2 SQIVND, per germline (reference sequence). The V and J ends lost 2 bases and 0 bases respectively, with 5 bases between them. The CDR3 length is 14 residues. CDR3 coding DNA: TGTGCCAGTAGTATATCTTATAGCAATCAGCCCCAGCATTTT. Protein sequence: CASSISYSNQPQHF.